This T cell receptor (beta chain) was identified during a study of T cell responses to AZD1222 COVID-19 vaccine. As for this clone: The antigen remains undetermined.

Assay used: immunoSEQ multiplex PCR; TCRdb lists only in-frame clones, some missing. The sample contains about 140,000 clones, about nine tenths of which appear only once. Germline V lookup: CDR1 MNHEY, CDR2 SMNVEV (reference sequence). CDR3 length: 13 residues. Trimming shortened V by 3 bases and J by 4 bases, and 7 bases separated the two germline ends. General study findings and limits: In the spike-specific TCR repertoire, nearly half reportedly target unmutated variant regions. Just five to seven people given AZD1222 tested seropositive at baseline. The donor group comprised mostly white British people and more females; the analysis possibly underestimated clonal diversity. Repertoire sampling happened only post peak T cell response.

V and J are TRBV27 and TRBJ1-5; D call uncertain. This specimen was peripheral blood, taken on day 0 of AZD1222 vaccination. The sequence derives from an adult in good health. The CDR3 nucleotides read TGTGCCAGCAGTTTGAGGCGGAATCAGCCCCAGCATTTT. Translation gives CASSLRRNQPQHF.